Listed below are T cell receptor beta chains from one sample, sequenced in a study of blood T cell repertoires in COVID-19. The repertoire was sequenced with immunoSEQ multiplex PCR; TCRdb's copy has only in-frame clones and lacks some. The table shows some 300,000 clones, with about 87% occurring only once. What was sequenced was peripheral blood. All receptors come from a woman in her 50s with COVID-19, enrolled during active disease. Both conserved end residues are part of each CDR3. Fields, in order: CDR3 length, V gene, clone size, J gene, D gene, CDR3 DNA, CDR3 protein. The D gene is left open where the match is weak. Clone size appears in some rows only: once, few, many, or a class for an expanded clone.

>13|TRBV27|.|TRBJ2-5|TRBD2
TGTGCCAGCAGACACGGACTAGCAGAGACCCAGTACTTC
CASRHGLAETQYF
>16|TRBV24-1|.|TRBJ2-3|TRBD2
TGTGCCACCAGTGGCTATGGCGGGAGTTTAACAGATACGCAGTATTTT
CATSGYGGSLTDTQYF
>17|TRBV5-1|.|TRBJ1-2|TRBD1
TGCGCCAGCAGCTTTACCGGGACAGGGGGCCTTAACTATGGCTACACCTTC
CASSFTGTGGLNYGYTF
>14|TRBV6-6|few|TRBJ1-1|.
TGTGCCAGCAGGACTCAGGGTAGAGACACTGAAGCTTTCTTT
CASRTQGRDTEAFF
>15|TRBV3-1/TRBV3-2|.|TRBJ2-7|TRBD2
TGTGCCAGCAGCCCCGATAGCGGGAAATTGCGGGAGCAGTACTTC
CASSPDSGKLREQYF
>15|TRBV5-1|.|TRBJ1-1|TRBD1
TGCGCCAGCAGCTTAGGGACAGCCATGAACACTGAAGCTTTCTTT
CASSLGTAMNTEAFF
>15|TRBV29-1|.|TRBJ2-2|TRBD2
TGCAGCGTCGACGGGGGGACGGTGGCCACCGGGGAGCTGTTTTTT
CSVDGGTVATGELFF
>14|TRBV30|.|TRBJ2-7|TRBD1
TGTGCCTGGAGTGCCGGGACAGGGGTATTCGAGCAGTACTTC
CAWSAGTGVFEQYF
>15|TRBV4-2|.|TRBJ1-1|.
TGTGCCAGCAGCCAAGATCTAGGGGAGAACACTGAAGCTTTCTTT
CASSQDLGENTEAFF
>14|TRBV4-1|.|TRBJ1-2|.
TGCGCCAGCAGCCAAGTCCTGTCACTTAGAGGCTACACCTTC
CASSQVLSLRGYTF
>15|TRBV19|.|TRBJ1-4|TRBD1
TGTGCCAGTCAGGACAGGGCCAACTCGGGGGAAAAACTGTTTTTT
CASQDRANSGEKLFF
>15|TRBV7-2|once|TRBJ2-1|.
TGTGCCAGCAGCTTAGTTGAGAGCTCCTACAATGAGCAGTTCTTC
CASSLVESSYNEQFF
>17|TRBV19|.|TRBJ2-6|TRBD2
TGTGCCAGTAGTATACTAGCGGGAATCTCTGGGGCCAACGTCCTGACTTTC
CASSILAGISGANVLTF
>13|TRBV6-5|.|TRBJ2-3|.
TGTGCCAGCAGACTTGTGGGCACAGATACGCAGTATTTT
CASRLVGTDTQYF
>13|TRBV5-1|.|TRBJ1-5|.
TGCGCCAGCAGCTCACGCCCAAGCGAGCCCCAGCATTTT
CASSSRPSEPQHF
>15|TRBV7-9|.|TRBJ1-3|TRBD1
TGTGCCAGCAGCTTGGGGGACAGCTCTGGAAACACCATATATTTT
CASSLGDSSGNTIYF
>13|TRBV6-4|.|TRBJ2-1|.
TGTGCCAGCAGGGACGGACAGTACAATGAGCAGTTCTTC
CASRDGQYNEQFF
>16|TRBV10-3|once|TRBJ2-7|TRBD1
TGTGCCATCAGTGACGGTTGGGACAGTATTTTTTACGAGCAGTACTTC
CAISDGWDSIFYEQYF
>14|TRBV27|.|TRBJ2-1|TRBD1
TGTGCCAGCAGCCGGGACAGAAATTACAATGAGCAGTTCTTC
CASSRDRNYNEQFF
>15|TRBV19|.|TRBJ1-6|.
TGTGCCAGTAGTCTTACAGTATCCTTGTCTTCACCCCTCCACTTT
CASSLTVSLSSPLHF
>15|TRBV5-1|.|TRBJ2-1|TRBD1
TGCGCCAGCAGCTTTAGGGGACAGGGGGTAGATGAGCAGTTCTTC
CASSFRGQGVDEQFF
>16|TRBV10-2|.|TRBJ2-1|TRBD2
TGCGCCAGCAGTGAGAAAGGGCTAGCGGGAGGCAGGGAGCAGTTCTTC
CASSEKGLAGGREQFF
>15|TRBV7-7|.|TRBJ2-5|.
TGTGCCAGCAGCTTAGCCCGGGACAAATGGGCGGTCCAGTACTTC
CASSLARDKWAVQYF
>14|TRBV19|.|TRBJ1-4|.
TGTGCCAGTAGTATGACGACAGTTCTAGGAAAACTGTTTTTT
CASSMTTVLGKLFF
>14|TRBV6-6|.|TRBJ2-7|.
TGTGCCAGCAGTCTCACCGGGGATTCCTACGAGCAGTACTTC
CASSLTGDSYEQYF
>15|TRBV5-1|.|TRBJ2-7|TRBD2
TGCGCCAGCAGCTCCTTAGCGGGGGGACTTTACGAGCAGTACTTC
CASSSLAGGLYEQYF
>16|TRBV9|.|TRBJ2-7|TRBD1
TGTGCCAGCAGCGCCGCGGGACAGGGGAGCTCCTACGAGCAGTACTTC
CASSAAGQGSSYEQYF
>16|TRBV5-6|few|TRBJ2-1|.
TGTGCCAGCAGCTTACGGGGTTTTAGCTCCTACAATGAGCAGTTCTTC
CASSLRGFSSYNEQFF
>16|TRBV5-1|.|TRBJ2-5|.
TGCGCCAGCAGCCCCGCAGTAGGGGCTAACCAAGAGACCCAGTACTTC
CASSPAVGANQETQYF
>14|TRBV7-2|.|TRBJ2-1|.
TGTGCCAGCAGCTTAGAGGCGGTCGGCCGAGAGCAGTTCTTC
CASSLEAVGREQFF
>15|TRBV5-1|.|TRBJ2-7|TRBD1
TGCGCCAGCAGCTCGGCCCGGGACAGATCCTACGAGCAGTACTTC
CASSSARDRSYEQYF
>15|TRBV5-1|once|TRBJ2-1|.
TGCGCCAGCAGCTCCGTCGGTACTACCTACAATGAGCAGTTCTTC
CASSSVGTTYNEQFF
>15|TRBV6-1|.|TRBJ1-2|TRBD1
TGTGCCAGCAGTGATCGGACAGGGAGTATCTATGGCTACACCTTC
CASSDRTGSIYGYTF
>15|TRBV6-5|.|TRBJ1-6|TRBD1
TGTGCCAGCAGCCGCGGACAGGGATATAATTCACCCCTCCACTTT
CASSRGQGYNSPLHF
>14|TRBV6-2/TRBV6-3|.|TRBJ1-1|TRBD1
TGTGCCAGCAGTAACCGGGACAGGGGCACTGAAGCTTTCTTT
CASSNRDRGTEAFF
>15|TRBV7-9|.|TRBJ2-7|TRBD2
TGTGCCAGCAGCTTAGGCGGAAGCGGGAGAGACGAGCAGTACTTC
CASSLGGSGRDEQYF
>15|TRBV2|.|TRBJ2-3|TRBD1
TGTGCCAGCAGTCCCGGGACAGGGGCAACAGATACGCAGTATTTT
CASSPGTGATDTQYF
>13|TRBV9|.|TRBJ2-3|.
TGTGCCAGCAGCTTTGACCGAGGAGATACGCAGTATTTT
CASSFDRGDTQYF
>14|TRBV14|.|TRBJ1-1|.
TGTGCCAGCAGCTTAGCAGGGATGAACACTGAAGCTTTCTTT
CASSLAGMNTEAFF
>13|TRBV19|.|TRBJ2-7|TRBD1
TGTGCCAGTAGCCCGACAGGGGTCTACGAGCAGTACTTC
CASSPTGVYEQYF
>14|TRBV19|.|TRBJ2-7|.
TGTGCCAGTAGTATAGAGCGCCTTTCCTACGAGCAGTACTTC
CASSIERLSYEQYF
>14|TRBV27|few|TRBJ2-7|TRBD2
TGTGCCAGCAGTTTATTAGCGGGAGTCTACGAGCAGTACTTC
CASSLLAGVYEQYF
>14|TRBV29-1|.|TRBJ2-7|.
TGCAGCGCCTCCTCAAGGGGCCCTTCGTACGAGCAGTACTTC
CSASSRGPSYEQYF
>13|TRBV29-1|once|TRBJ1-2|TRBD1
TGCAGCGTGGGGACAGGGATGAACTATGGCTACACCTTC
CSVGTGMNYGYTF
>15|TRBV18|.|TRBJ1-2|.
TGTGCCAGCTCACCACTACCGGAGGGGAACTATGGCTACACCTTC
CASSPLPEGNYGYTF
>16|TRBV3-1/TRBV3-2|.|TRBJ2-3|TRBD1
TGTGCCAGCAGCCATCCCGGGACAGGGGGTTCAGATACGCAGTATTTT
CASSHPGTGGSDTQYF